The present TCR beta chain was sequenced within a study of T cells after yellow fever vaccination. Study outcomes and limitations: Post-booster repertoires contained most primary-vaccination clones again (about 95% CD4, around 89% CD8). Researchers cautioned that FACS-sorted repertoires could harbor abundant clonotypes contaminating from the bulk population.

Germline CDR1 is KGHSH and CDR2 is LQKENI. Trimming pared 6 bases from V and 4 bases from J, leaving 24 bases between. This CDR3 is 17 amino acids long. A single record per CDR3 protein comes from TCRdb applying MiXCR to the 5' RACE reads. The table includes under 700,000 distinct CDR3 sequences, about a sixth detected once. Details on this clonotype: Antigen unknown.

The receptor comes from a man younger than 35 who received the YFV17D yellow fever vaccine. The material was PBMCs, obtained more than 4 days after the first yellow fever vaccination. This chain uses TRBV18 with TRBJ1-2; tentatively, D is TRBD1 (6 bases). Written as DNA, the CDR3 is TGTGCCAGCTCCGGCCGGGGGGGGCCGGGGGACCTCTATGGCTACACCTTC. It is translated as CASSGRGGPGDLYGYTF.